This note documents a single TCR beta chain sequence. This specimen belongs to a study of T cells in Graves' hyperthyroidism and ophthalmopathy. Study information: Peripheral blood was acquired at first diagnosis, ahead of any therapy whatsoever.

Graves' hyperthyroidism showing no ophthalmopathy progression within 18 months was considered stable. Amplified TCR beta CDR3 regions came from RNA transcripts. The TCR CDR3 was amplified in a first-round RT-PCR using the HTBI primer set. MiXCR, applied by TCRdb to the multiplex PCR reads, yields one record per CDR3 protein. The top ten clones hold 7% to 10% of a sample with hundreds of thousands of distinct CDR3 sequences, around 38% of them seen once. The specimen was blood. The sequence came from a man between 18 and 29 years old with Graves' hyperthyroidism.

The CDR3 sequence is CAWSSPNQPQHF. The CDR3 region has the DNA TGTGCCTGGAGCAGCCCCAATCAGCCCCAGCATTTT. This chain joins TRBV30 and TRBJ1-5; no clear D gene. Germline CDR1 and CDR2: GTSNPN and SVGIG (reference sequence). The CDR3 is 12 amino acids. V gave up 3 bases and J gave up 3 bases, with 6 bases separating them.